These 25 T cell receptor beta chains were all obtained from the same sample, sequenced in a study of T cell responses to AZD1222 COVID-19 vaccine. TCRdb's table, derived via immunoSEQ multiplex PCR, lists solely in-frame clones and lacks some. Of some 140,000 clones in the sample, over 65% are singletons; the top ten hold roughly 4.3%. The sample in question was peripheral blood, obtained on day 0 of AZD1222 vaccination. These receptor sequences come from an adult in good health.

The chain combines TRBV19 with TRBJ2-2, with 9 nucleotides matching TRBD1. CDR3 size: 14 residues. In germline, CDR1 is LNHDA, CDR2 SQIVND (reference sequence). The V segment lost 6 bases and the J segment 6 bases; nucleotides outside the gene matches: 5. In DNA, the CDR3 is TGTGCCAGTAGCAGGACAGGGGACCCCGGGGAGCTGTTTTTT. The encoded protein is CASSRTGDPGELFF. The whole variable domain, remainder taken from reference TRBV19 and TRBJ2-2, is DGGITQSPKYLFRKEGQNVTLSCEQNLNHDAMYWYRQDPGQGLRLIYYSQIVNDFQKGDIAEGYSVSREKKESFPLTVTSAQKNPTAFYLCASSRTGDPGELFFGEGSRLTVL.

This chain links TRBV5-1 with TRBJ1-3, with D unresolved. V lost 0 bases and J lost 1, with 11 bases in between. Looked up from germline, CDR1 is SGHRS and CDR2 is YFSETQ. The CDR3 has 16 amino acids. The DNA for the CDR3 is TGCGCCAGCAGCTTGGAACTTTTACAGTCTGGAAACACCATATATTTT. Translating it yields CASSLELLQSGNTIYF.

The chain joins TRBV2 to TRBJ1-1, with 7 bases that match TRBD1. V shed 8 bases, J shed 10 bases, and the junction held 10 bases outside the gene matches. The CDR3 is 12 residues long. From germline, CDR1 is SNHLY and CDR2 FYNNEI. The CDR3 loop reads CASGARQGGAFF. DNA of the CDR3: TGTGCCAGCGGGGCCCGACAGGGTGGAGCTTTCTTT.

Here the CDR3 DNA reads TGTGCCAGTACCGATTTACGGGGGGCTAAGAACACCGGGGAGCTGTTTTTT. Its translation: CASTDLRGAKNTGELFF. The chain is built from TRBV19 and TRBJ2-2; weak D call: TRBD2 (7 bases). The CDR3 totals 17 residues. Trimming stripped 7 bases from V and 1 base from J, with 19 bases between. Germline assignment: CDR1 LNHDA and CDR2 SQIVND (reference sequence). Supplemented by reference TRBV19 and TRBJ2-2, the full variable domain reads DGGITQSPKYLFRKEGQNVTLSCEQNLNHDAMYWYRQDPGQGLRLIYYSQIVNDFQKGDIAEGYSVSREKKESFPLTVTSAQKNPTAFYLCASTDLRGAKNTGELFFGEGSRLTVL.

This rearrangement joins TRBV5-1 to TRBJ2-7, with 12 bases lining up with TRBD1. Trimming cost V 6 bases and J 0 bases; bases outside gene matches: 13. CDR1 and CDR2 (germline): SGHRS, YFSETQ. This CDR3 spans 18 amino acids. CDR3 coding DNA: TGCGCCAGCACCAACCGGGGGACAGGGGGCAGGGGCTCCTACGAGCAGTACTTC. This gives the protein CASTNRGTGGRGSYEQYF.

This clone has a single count. V gene TRBV28 combines with J gene TRBJ2-7, with TRBD1 as a possible D gene (7 bases). This CDR3 region has 16 residues. Germline values: CDR1 MDHEN, CDR2 SYDVKM. The V end was cut by 5 bases, the J end by 1 base, with 18 bases between. In DNA, the CDR3 is TGTGCCAGCAGTGGGGGGTCAGGACAGGCATCCTACGAGCAGTACTTC. It encodes CASSGGSGQASYEQYF.

The chain couples TRBV7-8 to TRBJ2-2; the match to TRBD2 covers 7 bases. CDR1 and CDR2 from the germline V gene are SGHVS and FQNEAQ. The CDR3 totals 16 residues. Unmatched junction bases numbered 6, after V lost 2 bases and J lost 3 bases. The CDR3 reads CASSLKERGHTGELFF. The CDR3 DNA is TGTGCCAGCAGCTTAAAGGAGCGGGGTCACACCGGGGAGCTGTTTTTT.

CDR3 protein: CASSEGTSRGEQFF. In DNA, the CDR3 is TGTGCCAGCAGTGAGGGGACTAGTAGGGGAGAGCAGTTCTTC. This chain uses TRBV6-1 with TRBJ2-1; 8 nucleotides line up with TRBD2. This CDR3 is 14 amino acids long. Trimming took 3 bases from V and 10 from J; bases not matched to a gene: 8. Germline CDR1 is MNHNS and CDR2 is SASEGT.

The rearrangement uses TRBV14 and TRBJ1-2, with 7 positions matching TRBD1. The CDR3 is made up of 15 amino acids. CDR1 and CDR2 (germline): SGHDN, FVKESK. V shed 4 bases, J shed 1 base, and the junction held 6 bases outside the gene matches. CDR3 DNA: TGTGCCAGCAGCCCCCGACAGGGACTTAACTATGGCTACACCTTC. The encoded protein is CASSPRQGLNYGYTF.

The rearrangement links TRBV5-1 to TRBJ2-6; D gene uncertain. CDR3 size: 16 residues. V was shortened by 0 bases and J by 4 bases, with 11 bases between the two germline ends. Germline CDR1 SGHRS, CDR2 YFSETQ. The CDR3 loop reads CASSLDMVAGANVLTF. In DNA form, the CDR3 reads TGCGCCAGCAGCTTGGATATGGTAGCCGGGGCCAACGTCCTGACTTTC.

The genes are TRBV28 and TRBJ1-2; D might be TRBD1 (5 bases). From germline, CDR1 is MDHEN and CDR2 SYDVKM. V lost 6 bases to trimming and J lost 4 bases, with 24 bases between them. The CDR3 length is 17 residues. The CDR3 here is CASSGTTTRGASYGYTF. CDR3 DNA sequence: TGTGCCAGCAGCGGAACAACGACAAGAGGGGCGTCCTATGGCTACACCTTC.

This clone was observed a single time. This chain links TRBV28 with TRBJ1-6; 10 bases line up with TRBD1. Trimming removed 6 bases from V and 10 bases from J; junction bases left unmatched: 6. CDR3 length: 14 residues. Germline CDR1 and CDR2: MDHEN and SYDVKM. The chain's CDR3 is CASSQGQGWSPLHF. DNA of the CDR3: TGTGCCAGCAGCCAGGGACAGGGGTGGTCACCCCTCCACTTT.

The chain employs TRBV6-2 or TRBV6-3 and TRBJ1-3; D remains unclear. The V end was cut by 4 bases, the J end by 9 bases, with 16 bases between. CDR3 length: 14 amino acids. The germline V gene has CDR1 MNHEY and CDR2 SVGEGT. The CDR3 bases are TGTGCCAGCAGTTGGGCCAGCCCGGGTGGCACCATATATTTT. Amino acid sequence: CASSWASPGGTIYF.

The gene calls are TRBV9 and TRBJ1-3; 8 positions agree with TRBD1. This CDR3 contains 15 residues. Germline CDR1 SGDLS, CDR2 YYNGEE. With 3 bases clipped from V and 8 bases from J, the junction kept 10 bases outside the gene matches. The CDR3 protein is CASSAQTGAGDTIYF. CDR3 DNA sequence: TGTGCCAGCAGCGCCCAGACAGGGGCCGGGGACACCATATATTTT.

J is TRBJ1-1 and V is TRBV4-2, with a weak D call TRBD1 (6 bases). CDR3 size: 16 residues. V dropped 0 bases and J dropped 0 bases, with 11 bases sitting between them. CDR1 and CDR2 from the germline V gene are LGHNA and YNFKEQ. CDR3 in amino acids: CASSQEGGRVNTEAFF. CDR3 DNA sequence: TGTGCCAGCAGCCAAGAAGGGGGGCGTGTGAACACTGAAGCTTTCTTT.

The chain links TRBV9 to TRBJ1-2, with D perhaps matching TRBD1 (5 bases). The CDR3 extends over 14 amino acids. Germline lookup yields CDR1 SGDLS and CDR2 YYNGEE. The V end was cut by 0 bases, the J end by 3 bases, with 9 bases between. The chain's CDR3 is CASSVGGAHYGYTF. The CDR3 nucleotides are TGTGCCAGCAGCGTAGGAGGGGCTCACTATGGCTACACCTTC.

This chain joins TRBV9 and TRBJ1-3, with no clear D. Per germline, CDR1 SGDLS and CDR2 YYNGEE. Between the trimmed V and J ends, which lost 3 bases and 0 bases, there was a span of 7 bases. The CDR3 runs to 14 residues. The CDR3 loop is CASSDRASGNTIYF. The CDR3 bases are TGTGCCAGCAGCGACAGAGCCTCTGGAAACACCATATATTTT.

This clone has only one observation. V gene TRBV28 combines with J gene TRBJ1-2; TRBD1 might be the D (6 bases). The germline V gene has CDR1 MDHEN and CDR2 SYDVKM. The ends were cut back, 2 bases at V and 13 bases at J, with 23 bases in the middle. This CDR3 is built from 15 residues. In DNA, the CDR3 is TGTGCCAGCAGTTTAGGGGGGAACAGGGCGGGCCCCGTCACCTTC. This sequence encodes CASSLGGNRAGPVTF.

V gene TRBV5-4 combines with J gene TRBJ1-4; unclear D gene. Trimming cost V 4 bases and J 5 bases, with 12 bases left between them. CDR1 SGHNT and CDR2 YYREEE come from the germline V gene (reference sequence). The CDR3 length is 14 residues. Here the CDR3 reads CASSVGVQNEKLFF. The CDR3, as DNA: TGTGCCAGCAGCGTAGGAGTACAAAATGAAAAACTGTTTTTT.

The rearrangement joins TRBV6-2 or TRBV6-3 to TRBJ2-3; D unclear. The CDR3 consists of 14 residues. Per the germline V gene, CDR1 is MNHEY and CDR2 is SVGEGT. V was cut by 4 bases and J by 1 base, with 9 bases left in between. For the CDR3, the DNA is TGTGCCAGCAGTTTTAGGGTAGGCACAGATACGCAGTATTTT. Translated: CASSFRVGTDTQYF.

CDR3 loop: CASKGLRLSTDTQYF. Written as DNA, the CDR3 is TGTGCCAGCAAGGGTCTCAGATTAAGCACAGATACGCAGTATTTT. The V call is TRBV27, the J call TRBJ2-3; D is undetermined. This CDR3 contains 15 residues. CDR1 MNHEY and CDR2 SMNVEV come from the germline V gene (reference sequence). V lost 7 bases and J 0 bases, leaving 14 bases between the germline ends.

This chain links TRBV6-1 with TRBJ1-2, with TRBD1 as a possible D gene (6 bases). The CDR3 runs 15 residues. V dropped 2 bases and J dropped 3 bases, with 13 bases sitting between them. Germline values: CDR1 MNHNS, CDR2 SASEGT. The CDR3 bases are TGTGCCAGCAGTGAATCAGGGGTTTTCGACTATGGCTACACCTTC. Translating gives CASSESGVFDYGYTF.

The gene calls are TRBV19 and TRBJ1-1, with TRBD1 identical over 7 bases. The CDR3 sequence is 17 residues long. CDR1 is LNHDA and CDR2 is SQIVND in the germline V gene (reference sequence). The junction had 8 bases not matched to a gene; V was cut back by 0 bases and J by 1 base. CDR3 bases: TGTGCCAGTAGTATAGATACAGGGGTGCGTGCGAACACTGAAGCTTTCTTT. It encodes CASSIDTGVRANTEAFF.

The chain employs TRBV7-8 and TRBJ2-3, with D tentatively TRBD2 (5 bases). CDR3 length: 16 residues. CDR1 and CDR2 from the germline V gene are SGHVS and FQNEAQ. With 1 base removed from V and 1 base from J, the gap between germline ends came to 12 bases. In DNA, the CDR3 is TGTGCCAGCAGCTTAGGTTGGGGAGAGGGCACAGATACGCAGTATTTT. This sequence encodes CASSLGWGEGTDTQYF.

The CDR3 loop reads CASTLGYGTGTDTQYF. The CDR3 nucleotides are TGTGCCAGCACCCTGGGGTACGGGACAGGCACAGATACGCAGTATTTT. The V gene is TRBV28, the J gene TRBJ2-3, with 7 bases lining up with TRBD1. CDR1 is MDHEN, CDR2 SYDVKM, per germline. The CDR3 extends over 16 amino acids. With V trimmed by 7 bases and J by 1 base, 11 bases remained unmatched. Full variable domain (outside the CDR3, taken from reference TRBV28 and TRBJ2-3): DVKVTQSSRYLVKRTGEKVFLECVQDMDHENMFWYRQDPGLGLRLIYFSYDVKMKEKGDIPEGYSVSREKKERFSLILESASTNQTSMYLCASTLGYGTGTDTQYFGPGTRLTVL.